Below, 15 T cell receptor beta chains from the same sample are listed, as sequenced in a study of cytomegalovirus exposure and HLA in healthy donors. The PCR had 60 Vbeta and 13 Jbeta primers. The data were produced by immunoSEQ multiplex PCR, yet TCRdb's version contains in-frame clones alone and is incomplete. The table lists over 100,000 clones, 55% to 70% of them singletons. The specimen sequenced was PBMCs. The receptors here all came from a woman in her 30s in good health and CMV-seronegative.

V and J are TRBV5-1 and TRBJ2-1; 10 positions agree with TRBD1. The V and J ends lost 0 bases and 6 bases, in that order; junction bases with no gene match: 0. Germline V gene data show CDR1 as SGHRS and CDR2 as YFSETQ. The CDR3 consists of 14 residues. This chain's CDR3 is CASSLGDRGNEQFF. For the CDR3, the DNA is TGCGCCAGCAGCTTGGGGGACAGGGGCAATGAGCAGTTCTTC.

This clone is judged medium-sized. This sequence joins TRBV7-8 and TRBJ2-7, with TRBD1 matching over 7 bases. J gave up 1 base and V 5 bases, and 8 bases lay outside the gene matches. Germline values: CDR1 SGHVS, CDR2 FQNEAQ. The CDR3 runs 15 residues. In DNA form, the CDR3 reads TGTGCCAGCAGCCTGAGACAGGGACCTTCCTACGAGCAGTACTTC. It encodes CASSLRQGPSYEQYF.

The CDR3 here is CASSSPTGTYGNTIYF. The DNA for the CDR3 is TGTGCCAGCTCATCCCCGACAGGGACCTATGGAAACACCATATATTTT. The chain couples TRBV18 to TRBJ1-3, with TRBD1 matching over 7 bases. CDR1 and CDR2 (germline): KGHSH, LQKENI. The junction had 10 bases not matched to a gene; V was cut back by 5 bases and J by 3 bases. The CDR3 covers 16 residues. The complete variable domain, with remaining parts taken from reference TRBV18 and TRBJ1-3, reads NAGVMQNPRHLVRRRGQEARLRCSPMKGHSHVYWYRQLPEEGLKFMVYLQKENIIDESGMPKERFSAEFPKEGPSILRIQQVVRGDSAAYFCASSSPTGTYGNTIYFGEGSWLTVV.

This CDR3 reads CASSPRPRDEQFF. The CDR3 bases are TGTGCCAGCAGCCCGCGCCCCAGGGATGAGCAGTTCTTC. The chain uses TRBV7-3 and TRBJ2-1; tentative D call: TRBD1 (5 bases). From germline, CDR1 is SGHTA and CDR2 FQGTGA. V gave up 5 bases and J gave up 8 bases, with 13 bases separating them. This CDR3 has 13 residues.

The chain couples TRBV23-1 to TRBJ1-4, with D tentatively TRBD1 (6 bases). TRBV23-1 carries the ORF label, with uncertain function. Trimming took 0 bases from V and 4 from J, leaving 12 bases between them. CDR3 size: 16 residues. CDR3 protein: CASSQSAGALNEKLFF. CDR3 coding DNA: TGCGCCAGCAGTCAATCGGCGGGGGCCCTTAATGAAAAACTGTTTTTT.

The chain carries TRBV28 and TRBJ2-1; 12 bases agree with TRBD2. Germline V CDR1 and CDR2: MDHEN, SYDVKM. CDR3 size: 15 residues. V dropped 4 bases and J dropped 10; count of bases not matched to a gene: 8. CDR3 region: CASSSGLAGQGEQFF. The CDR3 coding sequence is TGTGCCAGCAGTTCCGGACTAGCGGGACAAGGGGAGCAGTTCTTC.

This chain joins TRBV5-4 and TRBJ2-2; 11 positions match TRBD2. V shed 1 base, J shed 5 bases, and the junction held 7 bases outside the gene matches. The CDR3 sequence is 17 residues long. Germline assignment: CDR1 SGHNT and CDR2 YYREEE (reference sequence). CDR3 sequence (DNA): TGTGCCAGCAGCTTGAAGACTAGCGGGATTGAGACCGGGGAGCTGTTTTTT. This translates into CASSLKTSGIETGELFF. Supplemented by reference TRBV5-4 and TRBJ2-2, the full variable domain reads ETGVTQSPTHLIKTRGQQVTLRCSSQSGHNTVSWYQQALGQGPQFIFQYYREEENGRGNFPPRFSGLQFPNYSSELNVNALELDDSALYLCASSLKTSGIETGELFFGEGSRLTVL.

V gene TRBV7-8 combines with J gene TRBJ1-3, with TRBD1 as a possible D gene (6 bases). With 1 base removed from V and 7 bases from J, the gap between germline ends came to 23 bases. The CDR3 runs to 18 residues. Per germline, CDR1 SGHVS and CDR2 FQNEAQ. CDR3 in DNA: TGTGCCAGCAGCTTAGAGTTCTCTGGGGGCTGGCATCAGAACACCATATATTTT. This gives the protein CASSLEFSGGWHQNTIYF.

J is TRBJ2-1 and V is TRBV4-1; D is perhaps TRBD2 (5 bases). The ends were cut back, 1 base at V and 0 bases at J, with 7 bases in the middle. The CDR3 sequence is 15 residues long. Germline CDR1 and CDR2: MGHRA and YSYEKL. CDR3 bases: TGCGCCAGCAGCCAAGCGGGGAGCTCCTACAATGAGCAGTTCTTC. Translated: CASSQAGSSYNEQFF.

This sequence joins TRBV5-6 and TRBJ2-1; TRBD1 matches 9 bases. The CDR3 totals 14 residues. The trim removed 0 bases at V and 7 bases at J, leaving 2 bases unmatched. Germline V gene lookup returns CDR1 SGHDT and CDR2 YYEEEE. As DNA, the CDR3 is TGTGCCAGCAGCTTGGGGGACAGGGCAAATGAGCAGTTCTTC. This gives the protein CASSLGDRANEQFF.

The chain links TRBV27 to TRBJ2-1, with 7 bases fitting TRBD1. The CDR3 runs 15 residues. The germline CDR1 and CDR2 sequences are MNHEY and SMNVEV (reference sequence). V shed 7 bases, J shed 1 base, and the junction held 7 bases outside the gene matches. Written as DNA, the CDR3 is TGTGCCAGCAACACAGGGGCCCCTTCCTACAATGAGCAGTTCTTC. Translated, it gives CASNTGAPSYNEQFF.

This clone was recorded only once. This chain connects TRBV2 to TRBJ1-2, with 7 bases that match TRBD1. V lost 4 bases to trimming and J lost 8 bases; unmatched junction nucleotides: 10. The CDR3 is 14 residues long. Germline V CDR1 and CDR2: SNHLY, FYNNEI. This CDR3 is CASSVDREGLGYTF. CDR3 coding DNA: TGTGCCAGCAGTGTTGACAGGGAAGGACTAGGCTACACCTTC. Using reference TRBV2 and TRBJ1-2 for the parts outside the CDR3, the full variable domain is EPEVTQTPSHQVTQMGQEVILRCVPISNHLYFYWYRQILGQKVEFLVSFYNNEISEKSEIFDDQFSVERPDGSNFTLKIRSTKLEDSAMYFCASSVDREGLGYTFGSGTRLTVV.

Written as DNA, the CDR3 is TGTGCCTGGAGTCGGACAGGGGGCTCCTACGAGCAGTACTTC. Encoded protein: CAWSRTGGSYEQYF. The gene calls are TRBV30 and TRBJ2-7; 10 positions agree with TRBD1. V shed 2 bases and J 0 bases; nucleotides not matched to a gene: 1. The CDR3 contains 14 residues. Per the germline V gene, CDR1 is GTSNPN and CDR2 is SVGIG (reference sequence).

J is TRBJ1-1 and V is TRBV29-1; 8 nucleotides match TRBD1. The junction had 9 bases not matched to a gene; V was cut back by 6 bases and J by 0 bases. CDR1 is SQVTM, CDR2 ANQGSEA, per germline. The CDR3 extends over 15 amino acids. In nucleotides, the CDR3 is TGCAGCGTCACTGGACAGGGAGGAATGAACACTGAAGCTTTCTTT. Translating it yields CSVTGQGGMNTEAFF.

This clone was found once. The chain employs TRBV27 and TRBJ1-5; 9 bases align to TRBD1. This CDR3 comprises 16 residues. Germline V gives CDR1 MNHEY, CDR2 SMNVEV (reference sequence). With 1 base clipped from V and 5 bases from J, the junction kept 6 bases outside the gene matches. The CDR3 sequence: CASSLYPRTGDQPQHF. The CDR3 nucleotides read TGTGCCAGCAGTTTATATCCCCGGACAGGGGATCAGCCCCAGCATTTT.